The 8 T cell receptor beta chains listed next were all sequenced from one sample in a study of a mutant IDH1 vaccine in newly diagnosed glioma. Time point meaning: week 47, end of study. Each dose of the vaccine consisted of 300 ug of mutant IDH1 20-mer peptide, with topical imiquimod. The antigens these receptors bind are not known. The repertoire was sequenced with immunoSEQ multiplex PCR; TCRdb's copy has only in-frame clones and lacks some. This sample has 20,000 to 30,000 clones, with roughly 87% found just once. The sequencing used PBMCs, collected from a glioma patient whose treatment included an IDH1 peptide vaccine. Receptor source: a man between 35 and 55 years old with glioma. Some clones in this sample may be carry-over from other donors' samples.

This clone has only one observation. The chain carries TRBV14 and TRBJ1-1; no clear D. CDR1 SGHDN and CDR2 FVKESK come from the germline V gene. The CDR3 is 13 residues long. V was cut by 1 base and J by 11 bases, with 14 bases left in between. CDR3 sequence: CASSQGFGLVAFF. The DNA for the CDR3 is TGTGCCAGCAGCCAAGGGTTTGGGTTGGTGGCTTTCTTT.

The chain couples TRBV30 to TRBJ1-5; D may be TRBD1 (6 bases). The CDR3 covers 13 residues. V dropped 5 bases and J dropped 3 bases, with 11 bases sitting between them. Germline V gene data show CDR1 as GTSNPN and CDR2 as SVGIG (reference sequence). CDR3 in amino acids: CAWSTGNNQPQHF. For the CDR3, the DNA is TGTGCCTGGTCGACAGGTAACAATCAGCCCCAGCATTTT.

The chain carries TRBV27 and TRBJ1-5; tentatively, D is TRBD1 (5 bases). The CDR3 consists of 14 residues. Germline-derived CDR1 and CDR2 are MNHEY and SMNVEV (reference sequence). V dropped 3 bases and J dropped 4 bases, with 10 bases sitting between them. The CDR3 bases are TGTGCCAGCAGTTTCTCCAGGGTAAATCAGCCCCAGCATTTT. The encoded protein is CASSFSRVNQPQHF.

The CDR3 here is CASSYGLAGETQYF. As DNA, the CDR3 is TGTGCCAGCAGCTACGGGCTAGCGGGGGAGACCCAGTACTTC. The J gene is TRBJ2-5, the V gene TRBV7-2; 9 bases map to TRBD2. Germline V lookup: CDR1 SGHTA, CDR2 FQGNSA. This CDR3 region has 14 residues. Trimming removed 4 bases from V and 5 bases from J; junction bases left unmatched: 5.

The chain combines TRBV27 with TRBJ2-1; 7 positions match TRBD2. With 0 bases clipped from V and 7 bases from J, the junction kept 6 bases outside the gene matches. CDR3 length: 15 amino acids. Germline lookup yields CDR1 MNHEY and CDR2 SMNVEV (reference sequence). This chain's CDR3 is CASSLSPSGPNEQFF. The CDR3 DNA follows: TGTGCCAGCAGTTTATCTCCTAGCGGACCTAATGAGCAGTTCTTC.

The V gene is TRBV7-2, the J gene TRBJ2-5, with TRBD2 matching over 10 bases. V lost 4 bases and J lost 1; bases outside the gene matches: 9. The CDR3 sequence is 17 residues long. The germline V gene encodes CDR1 SGHTA and CDR2 FQGNSA. In DNA form, the CDR3 reads TGTGCCAGCAGCTCAAGGGGACTAGCGAGAACCCAAGAGACCCAGTACTTC. Translation: CASSSRGLARTQETQYF. The whole variable domain, remainder taken from reference TRBV7-2 and TRBJ2-5, is GAGVSQSPSNKVTEKGKDVELRCDPISGHTALYWYRQSLGQGLEFLIYFQGNSAPDKSGLPSDRFSAERTGGSVSTLTIQRTQQEDSAVYLCASSSRGLARTQETQYFGPGTRLLVL.

The chain carries TRBV9 and TRBJ2-5, with 11 bases that match TRBD2. CDR3 size: 17 residues. Germline V gives CDR1 SGDLS, CDR2 YYNGEE. With 0 bases clipped from V and 1 base from J, the junction kept 5 bases outside the gene matches. The CDR3 is CASSVAPGLAGQETQYF. CDR3 nucleotide sequence: TGTGCCAGCAGCGTAGCACCCGGACTAGCGGGCCAAGAGACCCAGTACTTC.

This clone was detected a few times. This chain links TRBV30 with TRBJ2-2; no clear D. The CDR3 covers 14 residues. V lost 2 bases to trimming and J lost 1 base, with 8 bases between them. CDR1 and CDR2 from the germline V gene are GTSNPN and SVGIG (reference sequence). The CDR3 DNA reads as TGTGCCTGGAGTCGTAGCAGGAACACCGGGGAGCTGTTTTTT. This gives the protein CAWSRSRNTGELFF.